Only a few counts were recorded for the clone carrying this TCR beta chain. This sample is part of a study of blood T cell repertoires in COVID-19. Study-wide context: The United States, Italy and Spain provided the acute and convalescent COVID-19 samples. PBMCs, B-cell-depleted T cells, or T cells provided the cDNA or gDNA that made up the material.

This table comes from immunoSEQ multiplex PCR, and its TCRdb copy is limited to in-frame clones, with some not included. Of some 66,000 clones listed, roughly 84% were seen once; the top ten hold 6.9%. CDR3 size: 13 residues. The V gene's germline CDR1 is MDHEN and CDR2 SYDVKM. J lost 4 bases, V lost 4 bases, and 2 bases had no gene match. The receptor comes from a man in his fifties with active COVID-19. The rearrangement uses TRBV28 and TRBJ2-7, with 9 bases aligning to TRBD1. Input material: peripheral blood. The CDR3 bases are TGTGCCAGCAGTTCGGGACAGGGATACGAGCAGTACGTC. Encoded protein: CASSSGQGYEQYV.